This T cell receptor beta chain came from a study of shared clonotypes between healthy human individuals. Study-level findings and limits: Represented genetic and exposure-history diversity was restricted by having few donors.

Sequencing was at deep level. Under the authors' procedure: ImmunoSEQ gave junction-only sequences without quality scores, so filtering differed. Profiled with immunoSEQ multiplex PCR; TCRdb holds only in-frame clones, not every one. V and J calls and clone size are given by that table; D and trimming were obtained from the DNA. This sample carries 550,000 to 600,000 clones, just over 75% of them seen once, and the ten largest clones take around 12%. CDR1 SGHVS and CDR2 FQNEAQ come from the germline V gene. The CDR3 length is 13 residues. The ends were cut back, 1 base at V and 4 bases at J, with 7 bases in the middle. As for this clone: What it binds is not known. The sample has other DNA sequences that encode this CDR3 too.

Researchers drew on some 97 million PBMCs for genomic DNA from unsorted samples. Sequenced sample: PBMCs. The receptor comes from a woman between 40 and 50 years old in good health. Some clones in this sample may be carry-over from other donors' samples. The rearrangement joins TRBV7-8 to TRBJ1-1; D not resolved. The chain's CDR3 is CASSLVAGTEAFF. In DNA, the CDR3 is TGTGCCAGCAGCTTAGTTGCGGGCACTGAAGCTTTCTTT.